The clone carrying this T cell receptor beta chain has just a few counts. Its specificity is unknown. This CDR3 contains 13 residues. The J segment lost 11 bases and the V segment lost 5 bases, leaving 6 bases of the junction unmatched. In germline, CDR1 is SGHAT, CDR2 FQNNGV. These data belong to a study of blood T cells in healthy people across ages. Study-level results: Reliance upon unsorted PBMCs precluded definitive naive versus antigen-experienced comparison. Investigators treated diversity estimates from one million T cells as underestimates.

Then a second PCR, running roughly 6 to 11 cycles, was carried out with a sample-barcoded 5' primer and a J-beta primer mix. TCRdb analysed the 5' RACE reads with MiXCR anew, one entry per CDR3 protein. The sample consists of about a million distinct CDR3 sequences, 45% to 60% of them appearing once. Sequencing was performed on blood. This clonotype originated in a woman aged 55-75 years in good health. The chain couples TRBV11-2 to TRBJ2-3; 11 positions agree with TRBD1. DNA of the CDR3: TGTGCCAGCAGCCGGGACAGGGGGGTCGGGCAGTATTTT. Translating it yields CASSRDRGVGQYF.